The rows below give T cell receptor beta chains drawn from one sample of a study of shared clonotypes between healthy human individuals. Profiled with immunoSEQ multiplex PCR; TCRdb holds only in-frame clones, not every one. The table lists 2 million to 2.5 million clones, around 93% of them singletons, with approximately 0.41% in the top ten. Material: naive CD4+ T cells from PBMCs. The receptors were sampled from a man between 18 and 35 years old in good health. Some clones in this sample may be carry-over from other donors' samples. CDR3s include the opening cysteine and the closing phenylalanine or tryptophan. The D gene is left open where the match is weak. Clone size is shown for a subset of rows, as once, few, many or a class of expanded clone.

v_gene	j_gene	d_gene	abundance	CDR3nt	CDR3aa
TRBV7-2	TRBJ1-2	TRBD1	-	TGTGCCAGCAGCCCACGGACAGGAGGATACTATGGCTACACCTTC	CASSPRTGGYYGYTF
TRBV18	TRBJ2-2	TRBD2	-	TGTGCCAGCTCACCACGAACCACTCCAGCGGGAGGGAACACCGGGGAGCTGTTTTTT	CASSPRTTPAGGNTGELFF
TRBV7-9	TRBJ1-2	TRBD1	-	TGTGCCAGCAGCTTCCAGGGGGCGAAGGGCTACACCTTC	CASSFQGAKGYTF
TRBV5-1	TRBJ1-1	-	-	TGCGCCAGCAGCTATGGTAGGGGGAACACTGAAGCTTTCTTT	CASSYGRGNTEAFF
TRBV6-5	TRBJ1-2	-	-	TGTGCCAGCGCGTCGGGCAGCTCCTATGGCTACACCTTC	CASASGSSYGYTF
TRBV6-5	TRBJ1-2	-	-	TGTGCCAGCGGGCCGGGGAGCTATGGCTACACCTTC	CASGPGSYGYTF
TRBV30	TRBJ1-2	TRBD1	-	TGTGCCTGGAGTTTCGACAGGGGTGGAGGCTACACCTTC	CAWSFDRGGGYTF
TRBV2	TRBJ1-2	TRBD1	-	TGTGCCAGCACAAACAGGGGAAATGGCTACACCTTC	CASTNRGNGYTF
TRBV28	TRBJ1-5	-	few	TGTGCCAACATCCTGAGGGGGGAGCAGCCCCAGCATTTT	CANILRGEQPQHF
TRBV30	TRBJ2-3	-	-	TGTGCCGGATCCTCGGGGCCCCCTGGTTCGGATACGCAGTATTTT	CAGSSGPPGSDTQYF
TRBV28	TRBJ2-4	-	-	TGTGCCACCACGGACCTTACTTCGCTAGCCAAAAACATTCAGTACTTC	CATTDLTSLAKNIQYF
TRBV27	TRBJ2-1	TRBD2	-	TGTGCCAGCAGTTTATTACTAGCGAACAATGAGCAGTTCTTC	CASSLLLANNEQFF
TRBV18	TRBJ2-2	TRBD1	-	TGTGCCAGCTCACCAAATGCCGGGACAGGGGTTAACGCCGGGGAGCTGTTTTTT	CASSPNAGTGVNAGELFF
TRBV18	TRBJ1-2	-	-	TGTGCCAGCTCACCCCTGGCGGGAGGCTATGGCTACACCTTC	CASSPLAGGYGYTF
TRBV6-6	TRBJ2-1	-	-	TGTGCCAGCAAAAAACTCGTAGGCGAGCGGGTCAATGAGCAGTTCTTC	CASKKLVGERVNEQFF
TRBV14	TRBJ2-2	TRBD2	-	TGTGCCAGCAGCCCCGGGACTAGCGTAACCGGGGAGCTGTTTTTT	CASSPGTSVTGELFF
TRBV15	TRBJ2-7	-	-	TGTGCCACCAGCCCACCCCTGGGGGGTGCCGAGCAGTACTTC	CATSPPLGGAEQYF
TRBV7-1	TRBJ2-5	-	-	TGTGCCAGCAGCTTAGCAAGGCTCCCGGGGACCCAGTACTTC	CASSLARLPGTQYF
TRBV21-1	TRBJ1-4	-	-	TGTGCCAGCAGCCCCGGAGGGGACAGAGCTTTTAATGAAAAACTGTTTTTT	CASSPGGDRAFNEKLFF
TRBV5-6	TRBJ2-7	-	-	TGTGCCAGCAGCTCGACAGATGTAACCTACGAGCAGTACTTC	CASSSTDVTYEQYF
TRBV18	TRBJ2-3	TRBD1	-	TGTGCCAGCTCACCAAGGCAGGGGGCTACAGATACGCAGTATTTT	CASSPRQGATDTQYF
TRBV19	TRBJ1-2	TRBD1	-	TGTGCCAGTAGGGTCTCAGACAGGGGGCCACACTATGGCTACACCTTC	CASRVSDRGPHYGYTF
TRBV15	TRBJ1-3	-	-	TGTGCCACCAGCAGAGTAGGTTGGGTGGACAGTTCTGGAAACACCATATATTTT	CATSRVGWVDSSGNTIYF
TRBV7-9	TRBJ1-3	-	-	TGTGCCAGCAGCTTAATTTACTCTGGAAACACCATATATTTT	CASSLIYSGNTIYF
TRBV6-6	TRBJ2-1	-	once	TGTGCCAGCAGCCGCGACTTCGGGACTGGGAACAATGAGCAGTTCTTC	CASSRDFGTGNNEQFF
TRBV5-1	TRBJ1-4	-	-	TGCGCCAGCAGCCCGGGCGGATTGGGTACCGGACTCTTACTGTTTTTT	CASSPGGLGTGLLLFF
TRBV28	TRBJ2-7	-	-	TGTGCCAGCAATACGCCAGGGCGCTACGAGCAGTACTTC	CASNTPGRYEQYF
TRBV11-2	TRBJ1-1	-	-	TGTGCCAGCAGCTTAGTCATAACAGACGCTGAAGCTTTCTTT	CASSLVITDAEAFF
TRBV6-1	TRBJ2-3	TRBD1	-	TGTGCCAGCAGTGAAAACTGGACAGGAGGAGATACGCAGTATTTT	CASSENWTGGDTQYF
TRBV9	TRBJ2-7	TRBD1	-	TGTGCCAGCAGCATCCAAGGACAGGGGGCATACGAGCAGTACTTC	CASSIQGQGAYEQYF
TRBV7-2	TRBJ2-1	-	-	TGTGCCAGCAGCTTAGGGCAGCCCTACAATGAGCAGTTCTTC	CASSLGQPYNEQFF
TRBV14	TRBJ1-1	TRBD1	once	TGTGCCAGCCTGTCGGGACAGGGGGCGCGGGGCACTGAAGCTTTCTTT	CASLSGQGARGTEAFF
TRBV30	TRBJ1-4	-	-	TGTGCCTGGAGTCTTAGTGGGTTATGGGAAAAACTGTTTTTT	CAWSLSGLWEKLFF
TRBV19	TRBJ2-4	TRBD2	-	TGTGCCAGTAGTGTGCGGGAGCAAAACATTCAGTACTTC	CASSVREQNIQYF
TRBV29-1	TRBJ2-2	-	-	TGCAGCGTTGAAGACCCCGGGGCGGGAAGAACCGGGGAGCTGTTTTTT	CSVEDPGAGRTGELFF
TRBV9	TRBJ2-7	-	once	TGTGCCAGCAGCGTAGCTTCCACAGGGCCCGAGCAGTACTTC	CASSVASTGPEQYF
TRBV15	TRBJ2-3	TRBD2	-	TGTGCCACCAGCCACAGGACTAGCGGTCGCACAGATACGCAGTATTTT	CATSHRTSGRTDTQYF
TRBV7-2	TRBJ2-3	-	-	TGTGCCAGCAGCTACAGCCCGCGTGGGGGGACGCCTACGCAGTATTTT	CASSYSPRGGTPTQYF
TRBV5-4	TRBJ1-4	-	-	TGTGCCAGCAGCCCGGCGGGGGCGCGTGAAAAACTGTTTTTT	CASSPAGAREKLFF
TRBV5-6	TRBJ1-4	-	-	TGTGCCAGCAGCTTGTATGGGGACGCAACTAATGAAAAACTGTTTTTT	CASSLYGDATNEKLFF
TRBV25-1	TRBJ1-5	TRBD1	-	TGTGCCAGCAGTGGAGGGGGCGCGGGGAATCAGCCCCAGCATTTT	CASSGGGAGNQPQHF
TRBV18	TRBJ1-2	-	-	TGTGCCAGCTCACCACTTGGCTTTGAAGCTAACTATGGCTACACCTTC	CASSPLGFEANYGYTF
TRBV6-5	TRBJ2-7	-	-	TGTGCCAGCAGTTCTCGAAGGACGGAACTCGAGTACTTC	CASSSRRTELEYF
TRBV30	TRBJ2-2	-	-	TGTGCCTGGAGAGTTTACACCGGGGAGCTGTTTTTT	CAWRVYTGELFF
TRBV2	TRBJ1-2	-	-	TGTGCCAGCAGTCTTGGGCAGATTAACTATGGCTACACCTTC	CASSLGQINYGYTF
TRBV7-2	TRBJ2-3	TRBD2	-	TGTGCCAGCAGCCCTCAAGTCGGGAGGGCCGGCACAGATACGCAGTATTTT	CASSPQVGRAGTDTQYF
TRBV9	TRBJ2-1	-	once	TGTGCCAGCAGCGTAGGTGGGACACCCATCAAACGGGAGCAGTTCTTC	CASSVGGTPIKREQFF
TRBV18	TRBJ2-1	TRBD2	-	TGTGCCAGCTCACCATCTAGCGGTATCGACAATGAGCAGTTCTTC	CASSPSSGIDNEQFF